This TCR beta chain was found in a study of response to subunit inactivated influenza vaccine. From the RT-PCR reads, TCRdb called clonotypes with MiXCR, one entry per CDR3 protein. This table holds hundreds of thousands of distinct CDR3 sequences, less than 15% found once. J lost 5 bases, V lost 7 bases, and 8 bases had no gene match. The CDR3 spans 15 residues. Germline CDR1 ENHRY, CDR2 SYGVKD. The V gene is TRBV10-3, the J gene TRBJ2-1; 10 bases are shared with TRBD2. Sequencing used PBMCs from blood, obtained 14 to 15 days before vaccination. The source is a man aged 45 to 65 who received an inactivated influenza vaccine. The CDR3: CAITKTSGSHNEQFF. The CDR3 DNA is TGTGCCATCACCAAGACTAGCGGGTCTCACAATGAGCAGTTCTTC.